This entry features one TCR beta chain sequence. This entry is derived from a study of blood T cell repertoires in COVID-19. Measured with immunoSEQ multiplex PCR; TCRdb has only the in-frame clones, and not every one. The sample carries some 200,000 clones, roughly 90% recorded once. The sequencing input was PBMCs or T cells enriched from blood (not recorded which). This TCR was sampled from a woman younger than 30 who had recovered from COVID-19.

In DNA, the CDR3 is TGTGCCAGCAGCCGAGCAGGGGATAGGTACAATGAGCAGTTCTTC. Translating it yields CASSRAGDRYNEQFF. V usage is TRBV7-9 and J usage is TRBJ2-1, with a weak D call TRBD1 (6 bases). V was cut by 5 bases and J by 4 bases, with 15 bases left in between. The CDR3 runs 15 residues. Looked up from germline, CDR1 is SEHNR and CDR2 is FQNEAQ (reference sequence).